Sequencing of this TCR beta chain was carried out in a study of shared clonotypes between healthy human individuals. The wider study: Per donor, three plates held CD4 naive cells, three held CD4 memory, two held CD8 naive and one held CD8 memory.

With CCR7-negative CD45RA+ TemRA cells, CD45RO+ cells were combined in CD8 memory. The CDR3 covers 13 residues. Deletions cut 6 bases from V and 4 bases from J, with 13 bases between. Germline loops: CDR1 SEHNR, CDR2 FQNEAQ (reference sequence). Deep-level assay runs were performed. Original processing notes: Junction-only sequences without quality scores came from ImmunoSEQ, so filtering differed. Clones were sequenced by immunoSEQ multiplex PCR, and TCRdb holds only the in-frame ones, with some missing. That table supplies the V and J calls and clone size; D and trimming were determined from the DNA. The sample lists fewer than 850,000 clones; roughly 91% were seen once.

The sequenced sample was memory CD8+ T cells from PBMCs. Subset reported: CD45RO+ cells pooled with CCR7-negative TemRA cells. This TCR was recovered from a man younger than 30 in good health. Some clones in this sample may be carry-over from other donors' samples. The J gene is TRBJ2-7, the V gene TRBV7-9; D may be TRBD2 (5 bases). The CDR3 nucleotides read TGTGCCAGCAGGAATGGGGAGCGGTACGAGCAGTACTTC. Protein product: CASRNGERYEQYF.